This TCR beta chain was sequenced during a study of T cell repertoires in cytomegalovirus infection. Study as a whole: Signatures in public TCR beta sequences pointed to both CMV infection and matching HLA type. Study findings and constraints: Summed frequency of public TCR beta families distinguished CMV carriers with the relevant HLA. The ex vivo response showed dominance by HLA-C-restricted CMV-specific TCR beta clonotypes.

Trimming removed 0 bases at V and 5 bases at J, with 13 bases between. Germline assignment: CDR1 MGHRA and CDR2 YSYEKL. The CDR3 length is 15 residues. With regard to this clonotype: Its antigen remains unknown.

One entry per CDR3 protein results from TCRdb running MiXCR on the reads. The sample holds around 530,000 distinct CDR3 sequences, less than 30% seen once. Material for sequencing was PBMCs. This receptor was identified in a human donor in good health (CMV status not recorded). Some clones in this sample may be carry-over from other donors' samples. The chain combines TRBV4-1 with TRBJ2-5, with D possibly being TRBD2 (6 bases). DNA of the CDR3: TGCGCCAGCAGCCAAGAGTCTAGGAGGGATGAGACCCAGTACTTC. Translated: CASSQESRRDETQYF.